This T cell receptor (beta chain) was sequenced for a study of T-cell memory formation after mild COVID-19. This clonotype was observed a handful of times. Its target is unknown. The authors produced TCR alpha and TCR beta cDNA libraries with sample barcodes and UMIs by 5'RACE using constant-segment primers. Each CDR3 protein gets one entry after TCRdb re-called the 5' RACE reads with MiXCR. Among around 200,000 distinct CDR3 sequences listed, around 16% were seen once. General study results and limits: From day 15 to 85, contracting clones were balanced between CD4 and CD8, whereas later expanders leaned toward CD4+. Largely, contracting CD4+ clones fell within CM and EM, and contracting CD8+ clones within EMRA.

What was sequenced was PBMCs or a T cell subset sorted from them (not recorded which). The receptor was derived from an adult woman who had mild COVID-19 (a few samples of this study predate the infection). Cell type and time point are not known.

The CDR3 region has the DNA TGTGCCAGCAGCTTGCCGAGCGGGGGACCCGGGGAGCTGTTTTTT. It yields the protein CASSLPSGGPGELFF. The chain is built from TRBV5-4 and TRBJ2-2, with 8 bases fitting TRBD2. The CDR3 runs 15 residues. V dropped 1 base and J dropped 6; count of bases not matched to a gene: 5. CDR1 is SGHNT and CDR2 is YYREEE in the germline V gene (reference sequence).